This T cell receptor beta chain originates from a study of blood T cell repertoires in COVID-19. At the level of the study: Acute-phase and convalescent COVID-19 samples originated in the United States, Italy and Spain.

The CDR3 contains 14 residues. CDR1 is MDHEN, CDR2 SYDVKM, per germline. Trimming shortened V by 8 bases and J by 4 bases, and 15 bases separated the two germline ends. Generated by immunoSEQ multiplex PCR, the TCRdb table keeps only in-frame clones and is missing some. The data show about 260,000 clones, 85% to 95% seen once. The cohort comprised adults aged roughly 18 to 90 years residing in approximately 22 US areas. This chain links TRBV28 with TRBJ1-5; possible D gene TRBD1, 6 bases. The specimen sequenced was PBMCs or T cells enriched from blood (not recorded which). This receptor was identified in a man aged 35 to 55 who had been exposed to COVID-19. The CDR3 nucleotides are TGTGCCAGCCAGTGGGGACACACAAATCAGCCCCAGCATTTT. Protein: CASQWGHTNQPQHF.